Shown below are 23 T cell receptor beta chains from a single sample sequenced in a study of CD8 T cells in Susac syndrome. When the RNA was reverse transcribed, random hexamers were used with an input of about 0.5 to 1 ug. TCRdb itself ran the immunoSEQ multiplex PCR reads through MiXCR, one entry per CDR3 protein. The sample lists around 130,000 distinct CDR3 sequences, around 94% occurring once. The sequencing sample was made of CD8+ T cells from PBMCs. Receptor source: a human donor with Susac syndrome.

The gene calls are TRBV24-1 and TRBJ1-1; D gene unclear. This CDR3 is 12 amino acids long. The V and J ends lost 10 bases and 1 base respectively, with 9 bases between them. Germline V gene data show CDR1 as KGHDR and CDR2 as SFDVKD. The CDR3 sequence: CATRDKNTEAFF. The CDR3 coding sequence is TGTGCCACGAGAGACAAGAACACTGAAGCTTTCTTT.

This rearrangement joins TRBV7-9 to TRBJ1-5, with D perhaps matching TRBD1 (5 bases). Per germline, CDR1 SEHNR and CDR2 FQNEAQ (reference sequence). This CDR3 has 14 amino acids. V shed 6 bases and J shed 2 bases, with 11 bases lying between them. The CDR3 DNA sequence: TGTGCCAGCAGTTTGGGGGTGGGCAATCAGCCCCAGCATTTT. Encoded protein: CASSLGVGNQPQHF.

The CDR3 spells CSGEDSGNTIYF. The CDR3 DNA is TGCAGCGGGGAGGACTCTGGAAACACCATATATTTT. The chain couples TRBV29-1 to TRBJ1-3; no clear D gene. V shed 7 bases and J shed 0 bases, with 7 bases lying between them. The germline gives CDR1 SQVTM, CDR2 ANQGSEA. The CDR3 has 12 amino acids.

The gene calls are TRBV9 and TRBJ1-2; D not certain. V lost 3 bases and J 4 bases, leaving 4 bases between the germline ends. In germline, CDR1 is SGDLS, CDR2 YYNGEE. This CDR3 is built from 11 residues. CDR3 nucleotide sequence: TGTGCCAGCAGCGGGGCCTATGGCTACACCTTC. Translation gives CASSGAYGYTF.

This clonotype has just one count. The chain uses TRBV12-3 or TRBV12-4 and TRBJ2-5, with D unclear. CDR3 length: 12 residues. V was cut by 4 bases and J by 5 bases, with 8 bases left in between. The CDR3 sequence: CASSSTGETQYF. DNA for the CDR3: TGTGCCAGCAGTTCCACTGGCGAGACCCAGTACTTC.

In the case of this clonotype: Because the CDR3's place on the DNA is in doubt, the DNA is left out and the CDR3 is given as listed by TCRdb. The genes are TRBV12-3 or TRBV12-4 and TRBJ2-7. The CDR3 is 13 residues long, ends included. Here the CDR3 reads CASSFGSGYEQYF.

V gene TRBV27 combines with J gene TRBJ1-2; 8 positions agree with TRBD1. Germline trimming cut 8 bases from V and 6 bases from J; bases unmatched to any gene: 8. Per germline, CDR1 MNHEY and CDR2 SMNVEV (reference sequence). This CDR3 has 13 residues. CDR3 nucleotides: TGTGCCAGCGGATCAGGGGGCCTAGATGGCTACACCTTC. It translates to CASGSGGLDGYTF.

The chain is built from TRBV7-6 and TRBJ1-2; 11 bases are shared with TRBD1. The CDR3 runs 13 residues. Germline assignment: CDR1 SGHVS and CDR2 FNYEAQ. After removal of 5 bases from V and 6 bases from J, the junction contained 2 bases not matched to a gene. The DNA of the CDR3 is TGTGCCAGCAGCGAGGACAGGGGGCATGGCTACACCTTC. Its protein product is CASSEDRGHGYTF.

This sequence joins TRBV12-3 or TRBV12-4 and TRBJ2-1; no clear D gene. The CDR3 is made up of 14 amino acids. The V end was cut by 4 bases, the J end by 10 bases, with 17 bases between. The chain's CDR3 is CASSSPSVVAEQFF. Here the CDR3 DNA reads TGTGCCAGCAGTTCTCCTTCTGTGGTGGCAGAGCAGTTCTTC.

The chain couples TRBV6-2 or TRBV6-3 to TRBJ2-7, with 10 bases fitting TRBD2. This CDR3 is 16 amino acids long. Germline V gene sequence: CDR1 MNHEY, CDR2 SVGEGT. With 8 bases clipped from V and 2 bases from J, the junction kept 12 bases outside the gene matches. Here the CDR3 reads CASALDASGGPYEQYF. The DNA of the CDR3 is TGTGCCAGCGCCCTCGACGCTAGCGGGGGACCCTACGAGCAGTACTTC.

This rearrangement joins TRBV5-1 to TRBJ2-2, with 12 bases aligning to TRBD2. The CDR3 totals 18 residues. Germline CDR1 SGHRS, CDR2 YFSETQ. Trimming at V came to 4 bases and at J to 0 bases, leaving 7 bases not matched to a gene. This chain's CDR3 is CASSPGRLAGANTGELFF. Here the CDR3 DNA reads TGCGCCAGCAGCCCGGGTCGACTAGCGGGGGCGAACACCGGGGAGCTGTTTTTT.

The V gene is TRBV2, the J gene TRBJ2-7, with TRBD2 identical over 11 bases. This CDR3 has 15 residues. The germline gives CDR1 SNHLY, CDR2 FYNNEI. V gave up 6 bases and J gave up 6 bases; unmatched junction bases: 10. The CDR3 region is CASSVAGGRPGEQYF. The CDR3, as DNA: TGTGCCAGCAGCGTAGCGGGGGGGCGTCCAGGCGAGCAGTACTTC.

The chain couples TRBV5-4 to TRBJ1-2; the match to TRBD1 covers 11 bases. V lost 4 bases to trimming and J lost 7 bases; unmatched junction nucleotides: 15. From germline, CDR1 is SGHNT and CDR2 YYREEE (reference sequence). The CDR3 length is 17 residues. Here the CDR3 reads CASSPSMDRGQEGGYTF. The CDR3 DNA is TGTGCCAGCAGCCCCTCCATGGACAGGGGGCAGGAGGGTGGCTACACCTTC. Combining the CDR3 with reference TRBV5-4 and TRBJ1-2 gives the whole variable domain ETGVTQSPTHLIKTRGQQVTLRCSSQSGHNTVSWYQQALGQGPQFIFQYYREEENGRGNFPPRFSGLQFPNYSSELNVNALELDDSALYLCASSPSMDRGQEGGYTFGSGTRLTVV.

This clonotype was recorded a few times. This sequence joins TRBV5-6 and TRBJ2-3, with TRBD2 matching 8 bases. The germline V gene has CDR1 SGHDT and CDR2 YYEEEE. The V and J ends lost 1 base and 2 bases, in that order; junction bases with no gene match: 3. This CDR3 contains 15 residues. CDR3: CASSLSGGYTDTQYF. CDR3 coding DNA: TGTGCCAGCAGCTTGAGCGGGGGTTACACAGATACGCAGTATTTT.

The chain couples TRBV11-2 to TRBJ2-2, with TRBD1 identical over 9 bases. V gave up 0 bases and J gave up 5 bases; unmatched junction bases: 7. Germline values: CDR1 SGHAT, CDR2 FQNNGV. The CDR3 consists of 17 residues. The CDR3 region is CASSLELTGGSTGELFF. The CDR3, as DNA: TGTGCCAGCAGCTTAGAACTTACAGGGGGCAGTACCGGGGAGCTGTTTTTT.

The table lists this clonotype with a count of one. The V gene is TRBV9, the J gene TRBJ1-2; 7 bases match TRBD1. Per the germline V gene, CDR1 is SGDLS and CDR2 is YYNGEE. Unmatched junction bases numbered 3, after V lost 3 bases and J lost 4 bases. The CDR3 sequence is 13 residues long. The CDR3 region is CASSGDSVYGYTF. The CDR3 DNA reads TGTGCCAGCAGCGGGGACAGCGTCTATGGCTACACCTTC.

The V gene is TRBV9, the J gene TRBJ2-1; TRBD1 agrees at 7 bases. Germline CDR1 reads SGDLS; CDR2 reads YYNGEE. The CDR3 contains 15 residues. V gave up 4 bases and J gave up 1 base; unmatched junction bases: 5. CDR3 sequence reads: CASSPWTGSYNEQFF. CDR3 DNA sequence: TGTGCCAGCAGCCCCTGGACAGGTTCCTACAATGAGCAGTTCTTC.

CDR3 sequence (DNA): TGCAGCGTTGTGGCGGGGCGTGAGCAGTTCTTC. It yields the protein CSVVAGREQFF. The chain is built from TRBV29-1 and TRBJ2-1, with D tentatively TRBD2 (6 bases). Trimming removed 4 bases from V and 9 bases from J, with 10 bases in between. The germline gives CDR1 SQVTM, CDR2 ANQGSEA. The CDR3 extends over 11 amino acids.

This clonotype was counted a few times. The chain combines TRBV4-3 with TRBJ1-6; tentative D call: TRBD1 (6 bases). Trimming took 1 base from V and 7 from J, leaving 14 bases between them. The CDR3 spans 16 residues. The germline CDR1 and CDR2 sequences are LGHNA and YSLEER. CDR3 sequence (DNA): TGCGCCAGCAGCCAAGTCAGGGGAACCCCCAATTCACCCCTCCACTTT. Its translation is CASSQVRGTPNSPLHF.

This chain connects TRBV9 to TRBJ2-3; no definite D call. CDR3 length equals 12 residues. V was trimmed by 2 bases and J by 3 bases, leaving 4 bases between them. Germline V gene lookup returns CDR1 SGDLS and CDR2 YYNGEE. CDR3 sequence: CASSVITDTQYF. CDR3 DNA: TGTGCCAGCAGCGTGATAACAGATACGCAGTATTTT. Filled out from reference TRBV9 and TRBJ2-3, the complete variable domain reads DSGVTQTPKHLITATGQRVTLRCSPRSGDLSVYWYQQSLDQGLQFLIQYYNGEERAKGNILERFSAQQFPDLHSELNLSSLELGDSALYFCASSVITDTQYFGPGTRLTVL.

V gene TRBV5-4 combines with J gene TRBJ2-1, with D possibly being TRBD1 (6 bases). Trimming took 2 bases from V and 7 from J, leaving 10 bases between them. CDR1 is SGHNT, CDR2 YYREEE, per germline (reference sequence). The CDR3 has 13 residues. The CDR3 region is CASSFTGPNEQFF. In DNA, the CDR3 is TGTGCCAGCAGCTTCACAGGGCCGAATGAGCAGTTCTTC.

This chain uses TRBV4-1 with TRBJ2-5; 12 positions agree with TRBD2. The CDR3 extends over 17 amino acids. Germline lookup yields CDR1 MGHRA and CDR2 YSYEKL. Trimming cost V 4 bases and J 2 bases; bases outside gene matches: 8. The CDR3, as DNA: TGCGCCAGCAGCCCACGACTAGCGGGGGCGCTGCAAGAGACCCAGTACTTC. Translation: CASSPRLAGALQETQYF.

This rearrangement joins TRBV20-1 to TRBJ2-1, with TRBD2 identical over 7 bases. V lost 0 bases and J lost 2; bases outside the gene matches: 7. CDR1 is DFQATT, CDR2 SNEGSKA, per germline (reference sequence). CDR3 size: 16 residues. Here the CDR3 DNA reads TGCAGTGCTAGAGAGAGTCCTAGCGGAGCCTACAATGAGCAGTTCTTC. Protein sequence: CSARESPSGAYNEQFF.